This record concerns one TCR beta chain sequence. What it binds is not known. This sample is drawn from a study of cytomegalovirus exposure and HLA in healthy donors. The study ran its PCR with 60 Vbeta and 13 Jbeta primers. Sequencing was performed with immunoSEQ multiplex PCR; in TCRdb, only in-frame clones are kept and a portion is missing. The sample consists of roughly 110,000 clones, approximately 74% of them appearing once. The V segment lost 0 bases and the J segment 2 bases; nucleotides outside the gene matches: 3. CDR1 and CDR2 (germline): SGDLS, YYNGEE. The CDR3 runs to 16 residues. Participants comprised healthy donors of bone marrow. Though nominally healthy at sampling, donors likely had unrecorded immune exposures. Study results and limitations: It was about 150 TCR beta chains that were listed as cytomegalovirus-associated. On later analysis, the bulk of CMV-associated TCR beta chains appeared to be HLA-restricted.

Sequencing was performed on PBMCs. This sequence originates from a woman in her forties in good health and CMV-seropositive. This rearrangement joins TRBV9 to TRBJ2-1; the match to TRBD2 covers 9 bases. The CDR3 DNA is TGTGCCAGCAGCGTAGGTTTAGCGGGAGCCTACAATGAGCAGTTCTTC. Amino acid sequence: CASSVGLAGAYNEQFF.